The present T cell receptor (beta chain) was sequenced within a study of blood T cell repertoires in COVID-19. At the level of the study: The United States, Italy and Spain provided the acute and convalescent COVID-19 samples. PBMCs, B-cell-depleted T cells, or T cells were the source of the cDNA or gDNA that made up the material.

In the study's own analysis: For nucleated cells, counts were estimated from reference gene primer amplification. This table comes from immunoSEQ multiplex PCR, and its TCRdb copy is limited to in-frame clones, with some not included. Clone size and V and J calls were adopted from that table, with D and trimming inferred from the DNA. The sample includes 120,000 to 150,000 clones, roughly 86% of them seen just once. The CDR3 runs 15 residues. Germline V gene lookup returns CDR1 GTSNPN and CDR2 SVGIG (reference sequence). V was clipped by 3 bases and J by 3 bases, with 15 bases between them. The J gene is TRBJ2-1, the V gene TRBV30, with D perhaps TRBD2 (6 bases). Sequencing was carried out using peripheral blood. The clonotype comes from a human donor with acute or convalescent COVID-19. The donor label of this sample is uncertain. For the CDR3, the DNA is TGTGCCTGGAGCGCGTCGGGGGTCCACTACAATGAGCAGTTCTTC. Translated: CAWSASGVHYNEQFF. Variable domain in full (rest from reference TRBV30 and TRBJ2-1): SQTIHQWPATLVQPVGSPLSLECTVEGTSNPNLYWYRQAAGRGLQLLFYSVGIGQISSEVPQNLSASRPQDRQFILSSKKLLLSDSGFYLCAWSASGVHYNEQFFGPGTRLTVL.